These T cell receptor beta chains were read from a single sample in a study of tumor-infiltrating lymphocytes in localized non-small cell lung cancer. Using immunoSEQ multiplex PCR, the repertoire was profiled, and TCRdb retains in-frame clones only, with some absent. The data contain about 21,000 clones, approximately 80% of them singletons. The specimen was lung tumor tissue. The receptors derive from a human donor with non-small cell lung cancer. Each CDR3 is given with its conserved first and last residue. D genes are given only for firm matches. Clone size, where shown, is once, few, many, or a class for clones that have expanded.

J: TRBJ2-5
V: TRBV6-6
length: 12
D: -
size: few
DNA: TGTGCCAGCAGCCAAGGGTCAGAGACCCAGTACTTC
CDR3: CASSQGSETQYF

J: TRBJ1-3
V: TRBV5-1
length: 16
D: -
size: -
DNA: TGCGCCAGCAGCTTGTCCGACCTGAACTCTGGAAACACCATATATTTT
CDR3: CASSLSDLNSGNTIYF

J: TRBJ2-3
V: TRBV4-1
length: 17
D: TRBD2
size: -
DNA: TGCGCCAGCAGCCAAGATCGTGGGGGAGGGGTCAGAGATACGCAGTATTTT
CDR3: CASSQDRGGGVRDTQYF

J: TRBJ1-2
V: TRBV6-1
length: 15
D: -
size: -
DNA: TGTGCCAGCAGTCCCCACTCGGGAGCTAACTATGGCTACACCTTC
CDR3: CASSPHSGANYGYTF

J: TRBJ2-1
V: TRBV27
length: 16
D: -
size: -
DNA: TGTGCCAGCAGCCTCGCGGGGACGGGGTCCTACAATGAGCAGTTCTTC
CDR3: CASSLAGTGSYNEQFF

J: TRBJ1-5
V: TRBV4-1
length: 18
D: TRBD1
size: -
DNA: TGCGCCAGCAGCCACCTACCCGGGACAGGGTGGGGGCATCAGCCCCAGCATTTT
CDR3: CASSHLPGTGWGHQPQHF

J: TRBJ2-2
V: TRBV6-5
length: 15
D: -
size: once
DNA: TGTGCCAGCAGCTTGATCGGAGGGGGCACCGGGGAGCTGTTTTTT
CDR3: CASSLIGGGTGELFF

J: TRBJ2-7
V: TRBV7-2
length: 14
D: TRBD2
size: once
DNA: TGTGCCAGCAGCTCCAGACTAGCGGGAATCGAGCAGTACTTC
CDR3: CASSSRLAGIEQYF

J: TRBJ2-1
V: TRBV7-2
length: 13
D: -
size: -
DNA: TGTGCCAGCAGCTCAGACACCGGGAATGAGCAGTTCTTC
CDR3: CASSSDTGNEQFF

J: TRBJ1-1
V: TRBV9
length: 14
D: -
size: -
DNA: TGTGCCAGCAGCGCCATCGGACCGGGGACTGAAGCTTTCTTT
CDR3: CASSAIGPGTEAFF

J: TRBJ2-2
V: TRBV7-9
length: 13
D: -
size: -
DNA: TGTGCCAGCAGCTTAGTACCCGACGGGGAGCTGTTTTTT
CDR3: CASSLVPDGELFF

J: TRBJ2-7
V: TRBV7-2
length: 15
D: -
size: -
DNA: TGTGCCAGCAGCTTATTGGAGGGATTGACCTACGAGCAGTACTTC
CDR3: CASSLLEGLTYEQYF

J: TRBJ2-7
V: TRBV18
length: 16
D: TRBD2
size: few
DNA: TGTGCCAGCTCACCGGTTACTAGCGGGACCTCCTACGAGCAGTACTTC
CDR3: CASSPVTSGTSYEQYF

J: TRBJ2-5
V: TRBV2
length: 15
D: -
size: -
DNA: TGTGCCAGCAGTGAAGTCTTAGGCCCTCAGGGGACCCAGTACTTC
CDR3: CASSEVLGPQGTQYF

J: TRBJ2-5
V: TRBV18
length: 16
D: -
size: -
DNA: TGTGCCAGCTCACCAAGCTTAGGCGGTCACCAAGAGACCCAGTACTTC
CDR3: CASSPSLGGHQETQYF

J: TRBJ2-3
V: TRBV29-1
length: 16
D: TRBD2
size: -
DNA: TGCAGCGTCTCCGGGACTAGCAGCGCTAGCACAGATACGCAGTATTTT
CDR3: CSVSGTSSASTDTQYF

J: TRBJ1-4
V: TRBV4-1
length: 15
D: -
size: -
DNA: TGCGCCACCCGTAAGGGAGTAACGGGGAGAGAAAAACTGTTTTTT
CDR3: CATRKGVTGREKLFF

J: TRBJ1-1
V: TRBV29-1
length: 11
D: -
size: -
DNA: TGCAGCGTTGAAGGGTCTGCCAAAGCTTTCTTT
CDR3: CSVEGSAKAFF

J: TRBJ1-4
V: TRBV28
length: 12
D: -
size: -
DNA: TGTGCCAGCAGCCCCGAGGTCTTCCAACGGTTTTTT
CDR3: CASSPEVFQRFF

J: TRBJ2-1
V: TRBV4-3
length: 19
D: TRBD2
size: -
DNA: TGCGCCAGCAGCCAAGGATGGGGGCTAGCGGGAGGCACCTACAATGAGCAGTTCTTC
CDR3: CASSQGWGLAGGTYNEQFF

J: TRBJ2-7
V: TRBV18
length: 14
D: -
size: -
DNA: TGTGCCAGCTCACCAGACAGCGGACAGAGCTTTCAGTACTTC
CDR3: CASSPDSGQSFQYF

J: TRBJ2-2
V: TRBV19
length: 14
D: -
size: -
DNA: TGTGCCAGTAGTTCCGGGTCCGTCACCGGGGAGCTGTTTTTT
CDR3: CASSSGSVTGELFF

J: TRBJ2-2
V: TRBV6-6
length: 14
D: TRBD1
size: -
DNA: TGTGCCAGCAGCCGGACAGGGAACACCGGGGAGCTGTTTTTT
CDR3: CASSRTGNTGELFF

J: TRBJ2-5
V: TRBV11-2
length: 11
D: -
size: -
DNA: TGTGCCAGCAGCTTATCGGAGACCCAGTACTTC
CDR3: CASSLSETQYF

J: TRBJ2-3
V: TRBV5-1
length: 15
D: -
size: once
DNA: TGCGCCAGCAGCGACCCTCGGCTGAGCACAGATACGCAGTATTTT
CDR3: CASSDPRLSTDTQYF

J: TRBJ2-2
V: TRBV6-1
length: 15
D: -
size: -
DNA: TGTGCCAGCAGTGAAAACTGGGGAGGCACCGGGGAGCTGTTTTTT
CDR3: CASSENWGGTGELFF

J: TRBJ2-7
V: TRBV11-3
length: 14
D: TRBD1
size: few
DNA: TGTGCCAGCAGCCGGACAGGGGGCCCCTACGAGCAGTACTTC
CDR3: CASSRTGGPYEQYF

J: TRBJ2-1
V: TRBV14
length: 15
D: TRBD2
size: -
DNA: TGTGCCAGCAGCGGACTGGGACTAGCGGGAGGGGAGCAGTTCTTC
CDR3: CASSGLGLAGGEQFF

J: TRBJ1-5
V: TRBV6-5
length: 15
D: -
size: -
DNA: TGTGCCAGCAGGAGGGACGGGGATAGCAATCAGCCCCAGCATTTT
CDR3: CASRRDGDSNQPQHF

J: TRBJ2-7
V: TRBV10-3
length: 13
D: -
size: -
DNA: TGTGCCATCAGTGAGAGACAACTGTACGAGCAGTACTTC
CDR3: CAISERQLYEQYF

J: TRBJ2-7
V: TRBV7-9
length: 11
D: -
size: -
DNA: TGTGCCAGCAGCGCAGACTACGAGCAGTACTTC
CDR3: CASSADYEQYF

J: TRBJ2-7
V: TRBV14
length: 14
D: TRBD1
size: -
DNA: TGTGCCAGCAGCCAACTACAGGGGCCCTACGAGCAGTACTTC
CDR3: CASSQLQGPYEQYF

J: TRBJ2-3
V: TRBV7-2
length: 12
D: -
size: -
DNA: TGTGCCAGCAGTTTCCTACAAAATACGCAGTATTTT
CDR3: CASSFLQNTQYF

J: TRBJ2-2
V: TRBV4-1
length: 14
D: -
size: -
DNA: TGCGCCAGCAGCCAAGTAAGGGGAACCGGGGAGCTGTTTTTT
CDR3: CASSQVRGTGELFF

J: TRBJ2-7
V: TRBV7-9
length: 15
D: -
size: -
DNA: TGTGCCAGCAGCTTTACCGGGACGGGCGAGAGGAAGCAGTACTTC
CDR3: CASSFTGTGERKQYF

J: TRBJ1-1
V: TRBV7-9
length: 16
D: -
size: once
DNA: TGTGCCAGCAGCTTAGCGAGCGGGGCCCCGGGGACTGAAGCTTTCTTT
CDR3: CASSLASGAPGTEAFF

J: TRBJ2-1
V: TRBV20-1
length: 11
D: -
size: -
DNA: TGCAGTGCTAGTGTATTCGATGAGCAGTTCTTC
CDR3: CSASVFDEQFF

J: TRBJ1-2
V: TRBV18
length: 16
D: -
size: -
DNA: TGTGCCAGCTACAATCCCATTCCGGGACAAGGGTATGGCTACACCTTC
CDR3: CASYNPIPGQGYGYTF

J: TRBJ1-4
V: TRBV30
length: 14
D: -
size: once
DNA: TGTGCCTGGGCCAAATTCGCAACTAATGAAAAACTGTTTTTT
CDR3: CAWAKFATNEKLFF

J: TRBJ2-1
V: TRBV5-8
length: 13
D: -
size: -
DNA: TGTGCCAGCAGCAGACCTTCTAGGGAGGAGCAGTTCTTC
CDR3: CASSRPSREEQFF

J: TRBJ2-1
V: TRBV5-1
length: 16
D: TRBD2
size: -
DNA: TGCGCCAGCAGCTTCCTCGGGAGGGCGGCCTACAATGAGCAGTTCTTC
CDR3: CASSFLGRAAYNEQFF

J: TRBJ2-2
V: TRBV5-1
length: 12
D: -
size: once
DNA: TGCGCCAGCAGCTTAAAACCCGGGGAGCTGTTTTTT
CDR3: CASSLKPGELFF

J: TRBJ2-7
V: TRBV27
length: 16
D: TRBD2
size: few
DNA: TGTGCCAGCAGTTTGAGGTCAGCGGGGTCCTCCTACGAGCAGTACTTC
CDR3: CASSLRSAGSSYEQYF

J: TRBJ1-1
V: TRBV2
length: 13
D: -
size: once
DNA: TGTGCCAGCAACTCGCGGGGCAACACTGAAGCTTTCTTT
CDR3: CASNSRGNTEAFF

J: TRBJ2-7
V: TRBV19
length: 16
D: TRBD2
size: -
DNA: TGTGCCAGTAGCAGCGCCGGGACTAGCGGGACTTACGAGCAGTACTTC
CDR3: CASSSAGTSGTYEQYF

J: TRBJ2-7
V: TRBV7-2
length: 14
D: -
size: -
DNA: TGTGCCAGCAGCTTAGATCACAGTCTGAGGGAGCAGTACTTC
CDR3: CASSLDHSLREQYF

J: TRBJ2-7
V: TRBV30
length: 14
D: TRBD2
size: -
DNA: TGTGCCTGGAAGGGGTTAGCGGGCAACTACGAGCAGTACTTC
CDR3: CAWKGLAGNYEQYF